The next 22 T cell receptor beta chains were all read from a single sample in a study of blood T cells in healthy people across ages. It was with a sample-barcoded 5' primer and a J-beta primer mix that a second PCR of roughly 7 to 12 cycles was run. TCRdb used MiXCR to reprocess the 5' RACE reads, holding one entry per CDR3 protein. This sample has about 670,000 distinct CDR3 sequences, with around 52% found just once. Sequencing was carried out using blood. These receptors originate from a woman of 80 years or more in good health.

Comment on this clonotype: Mismatch with germline at one junction end may stem from a read error. The chain joins TRBV6-1 to TRBJ2-3; TRBD2 aligns across 10 bases. Germline CDR1 MNHNS, CDR2 SASEGT. The CDR3 spans 15 residues. CDR3 nucleotide sequence: TGTGCCAGCAGTGAAGCAGCGGGAGGGCCAGATACGCAATATTTT. Protein: CASSEAAGGPDTQYF.

This chain joins TRBV12-3 or TRBV12-4 and TRBJ2-4; 8 bases agree with TRBD1. V was clipped by 2 bases and J by 6 bases; unmatched bases: 3. The CDR3 totals 14 residues. The DNA of the CDR3 is TGTGCCAGCAGTTTATACAGGGGGATAAACATTCAGTACTTC. It yields the protein CASSLYRGINIQYF.

CDR3 protein: CASSQDREAGGTDTQYF. CDR3 DNA sequence: TGCGCCAGCAGCCAAGATCGTGAAGCGGGGGGCACAGATACGCAGTATTTT. This rearrangement joins TRBV4-1 to TRBJ2-3; 8 nucleotides line up with TRBD2. The junction had 6 bases not matched to a gene; V was cut back by 0 bases and J by 1 base. Germline V CDR1 and CDR2: MGHRA, YSYEKL. The CDR3 extends over 17 amino acids.

The chain joins TRBV12-3 or TRBV12-4 to TRBJ2-4; D unresolved. The CDR3 spans 11 residues. V shed 4 bases and J shed 9 bases, with 7 bases lying between them. The CDR3 region is CASSSRSIQYF. The CDR3 DNA is TGTGCCAGCAGTTCGAGGAGCATTCAGTACTTC.

This clonotype was recorded only once. The CDR3, as DNA: TGTGCCAGCAGCGGAGTAGGGGATCAGCCCCAGCATTTT. It specifies CASSGVGDQPQHF. The genes are TRBV7-2 and TRBJ1-5; perhaps TRBD1 as D (5 bases). The CDR3 has 13 amino acids. Germline-derived CDR1 and CDR2 are SGHTA and FQGNSA. V was cut by 5 bases and J by 5 bases, with 10 bases left in between.

In this sample, this clonotype turned up many times. The chain couples TRBV29-1 to TRBJ1-2; D is perhaps TRBD1 (5 bases). The CDR3 sequence is 14 residues long. CDR1 is SQVTM, CDR2 ANQGSEA, per germline. The V gene lost 6 bases and the J gene lost 2 bases, with 16 bases spanning the gap. This CDR3 is CSVTTGLGNYGYTF. For the CDR3, the DNA is TGCAGCGTGACAACAGGCCTGGGGAACTATGGCTACACCTTC.

The genes are TRBV5-4 and TRBJ2-5; the D gene could be TRBD1 or TRBD2 (5 bases each). Between the trimmed V and J ends, which lost 0 bases and 5 bases, there was a span of 17 bases. The V gene's germline CDR1 is SGHNT and CDR2 YYREEE (reference sequence). CDR3 length: 16 amino acids. The CDR3 sequence is CASSLGGAGGFETQYF. CDR3 coding DNA: TGTGCCAGCAGCTTGGGAGGGGCCGGTGGGTTCGAGACCCAGTACTTC.

This clonotype was found many times. The rearrangement joins TRBV6-1 to TRBJ2-3; D is perhaps TRBD1 (6 bases). Trimming cost V 3 bases and J 8 bases, with 6 bases left between them. Germline CDR1 reads MNHNS; CDR2 reads SASEGT. This CDR3 region has 11 residues. The CDR3 sequence is CASSEGATQYF. The CDR3, as DNA: TGTGCCAGCAGTGAGGGGGCTACGCAGTATTTT.

This rearrangement joins TRBV7-9 to TRBJ2-5; D is ambiguous. This CDR3 spans 12 amino acids. Germline CDR1 reads SEHNR; CDR2 reads FQNEAQ (reference sequence). V shed 5 bases and J shed 11 bases, with 15 bases lying between them. CDR3: CASSRHGNEQYF. Written as DNA, the CDR3 is TGTGCCAGCAGCCGACACGGAAATGAGCAGTACTTC.

Only a few counts were recorded for this clonotype. This rearrangement joins TRBV3-1 to TRBJ2-3; D perhaps matches TRBD2 (5 bases). CDR1 and CDR2 (germline): LGHDT, YNNKEL (reference sequence). With 3 bases removed from V and 3 bases from J, the gap between germline ends came to 13 bases. The CDR3 extends over 15 amino acids. CDR3: CASSQTARRTDTQYF. Here the CDR3 DNA reads TGTGCCAGCAGCCAGACCGCCCGGAGGACAGATACGCAGTATTTT.

Here the CDR3 reads CASSQDFPYEQYF. CDR3 DNA: TGTGCCAGCAGCCAAGACTTTCCCTACGAGCAGTACTTC. The gene calls are TRBV3-1 and TRBJ2-7; D remains ambiguous. V was pared by 0 bases and J by 2 bases, with 5 bases between. In germline, CDR1 is LGHDT, CDR2 YNNKEL (reference sequence). This CDR3 is built from 13 residues.

The chain recombines TRBV6-1 with TRBJ2-1; 7 bases match TRBD2. Germline values: CDR1 MNHNS, CDR2 SASEGT. The CDR3 length is 13 residues. V trimming: 8 bases; J trimming: 6 bases; junction bases outside the gene matches: 7. CDR3 in DNA: TGTGCCAGCCGGGACTACGCGACCAATGAGCAGTTCTTC. Amino acids: CASRDYATNEQFF.

This clonotype turned up a few times. The chain combines TRBV20-1 with TRBJ2-2, with D possibly being TRBD1 or TRBD2 (6 bases each). The CDR3 is 13 amino acids. Trimming took 3 bases from V and 7 from J, leaving 12 bases between them. CDR1 and CDR2 (germline): DFQATT, SNEGSKA (reference sequence). The CDR3 bases are TGCAGTGCTAGTCCGGGGGCGAACGGGGAGCTGTTTTTT. Protein sequence: CSASPGANGELFF.

This clonotype was detected ten times or more. The V gene is TRBV7-2, the J gene TRBJ1-1; 7 bases line up with TRBD1. Germline V gene lookup returns CDR1 SGHTA and CDR2 FQGNSA. V dropped 5 bases and J dropped 1; count of bases not matched to a gene: 10. There are 16 residues in the CDR3. The chain's CDR3 is CASSPRRTGRNTEAFF. In DNA form, the CDR3 reads TGTGCCAGCAGCCCGAGGCGGACAGGACGGAACACTGAAGCTTTCTTT. Complete variable domain (other parts from reference TRBV7-2 and TRBJ1-1): GAGVSQSPSNKVTEKGKDVELRCDPISGHTALYWYRQSLGQGLEFLIYFQGNSAPDKSGLPSDRFSAERTGGSVSTLTIQRTQQEDSAVYLCASSPRRTGRNTEAFFGQGTRLTVV.

The CDR3: CSVVREYNEQFF. The CDR3 bases are TGCAGCGTTGTCCGGGAATACAATGAGCAGTTCTTC. J is TRBJ2-1 and V is TRBV29-1; tentatively, D is TRBD2 (5 bases). The ends were cut back, 4 bases at V and 4 bases at J, with 8 bases in the middle. The CDR3 consists of 12 residues. In germline, CDR1 is SQVTM, CDR2 ANQGSEA.

This clonotype appeared many times. The chain carries TRBV5-1 and TRBJ2-3; D unresolved. This CDR3 is built from 15 residues. With 1 base removed from V and 4 bases from J, the gap between germline ends came to 13 bases. CDR1 and CDR2 (germline): SGHRS, YFSETQ. The CDR3 DNA reads TGCGCCAGCAGCTTGAGGCCCGGCCGCCCAGATACGCAGTATTTT. Amino acid sequence: CASSLRPGRPDTQYF.

The sample holds a few counts of this clonotype. The V gene is TRBV3-1, the J gene TRBJ2-1; D ambiguous. Judging by the DNA end, TRBJ2-7 fits better; the J call may be wrong. The CDR3 totals 13 residues. The germline CDR1 and CDR2 sequences are LGHDT and YNNKEL (reference sequence). The CDR3 here is CASRVDSYNEQYF. The DNA of the CDR3 is TGTGCCAGCAGAGTAGACTCCTACAATGAGCAGTACTTC.

This clonotype was found many times. The chain recombines TRBV20-1 with TRBJ2-7; perhaps TRBD2 as D (6 bases). The CDR3 runs to 13 residues. Germline V CDR1 and CDR2: DFQATT, SNEGSKA (reference sequence). Deletions cut 3 bases from V and 3 bases from J, with 12 bases between. The CDR3 region is CSASAGGDYEQYF. CDR3 nucleotide sequence: TGCAGTGCTAGTGCCGGGGGTGACTACGAGCAGTACTTC.

The gene calls are TRBV7-2 and TRBJ2-3; 11 positions match TRBD2. Germline-derived CDR1 and CDR2 are SGHTA and FQGNSA. The CDR3 consists of 19 residues. Trimming at V came to 4 bases and at J to 2 bases, leaving 14 bases not matched to a gene. The CDR3 nucleotides read TGTGCCAGCAGCTCCTCCCCAATAGCGGGAGGGGGGATCACAGATACGCAGTATTTT. Amino acids: CASSSSPIAGGGITDTQYF. Looking up the rest from reference TRBV7-2 and TRBJ2-3 gives the full variable domain: GAGVSQSPSNKVTEKGKDVELRCDPISGHTALYWYRQSLGQGLEFLIYFQGNSAPDKSGLPSDRFSAERTGGSVSTLTIQRTQQEDSAVYLCASSSSPIAGGGITDTQYFGPGTRLTVL.

The chain uses TRBV5-1 and TRBJ1-1, with 9 bases that match TRBD1. V shed 4 bases, J shed 1 base, and the junction held 2 bases outside the gene matches. The germline V gene encodes CDR1 SGHRS and CDR2 YFSETQ. The CDR3 consists of 14 residues. The CDR3 region is CASSVDRGNTEAFF. CDR3 nucleotide sequence: TGCGCCAGCAGCGTGGACAGGGGGAACACTGAAGCTTTCTTT.

In its sample, this clonotype was seen many times. V and J are TRBV29-1 and TRBJ2-7; 9 bases fit TRBD2. CDR1 and CDR2 from the germline V gene are SQVTM and ANQGSEA. The CDR3 sequence is 13 residues long. V lost 5 bases, J lost 3 bases, and 5 bases stayed unmatched. The CDR3 sequence: CSVSGGRNYEQYF. The CDR3 DNA follows: TGCAGCGTTAGCGGGGGGCGAAACTACGAGCAGTACTTC.

A note on this clonotype: This may arise from a read error, as a much more abundant clone is one base away. The rearrangement links TRBV2 to TRBJ2-7; 10 nucleotides line up with TRBD2. This CDR3 is 15 amino acids long. CDR1 is SNHLY, CDR2 FYNNEI, per germline. V shed 7 bases and J 4 bases; nucleotides not matched to a gene: 10. The CDR3: CASTPITSGKYEQYF. The CDR3 coding sequence is TGTGCCAGCACCCCGATAACTAGCGGGAAGTACGAGCAGTACTTC.